The clone carrying this T cell receptor beta chain was counted only a few times. The antigen remains unidentified. This record comes from a study of T cells in Graves' hyperthyroidism and ophthalmopathy. Points from the study as a whole: A 13 V-J model separated ophthalmopathy from stable hyperthyroidism.

Recently diagnosed hyperthyroidism of less than 2 months' duration affected patients aged 18 to 65. RNA transcripts served as the template for amplifying TCR beta CDR3 regions. The study used the HTBI primer set for a first-round RT-PCR of the TCR CDR3. One entry per CDR3 protein results from TCRdb running MiXCR on the multiplex PCR reads. The sample carries fewer than 400,000 distinct CDR3 sequences, around 16% recorded once. The V gene's germline CDR1 is WNHNN and CDR2 SYGVQD (reference sequence). CDR3 length equals 15 residues. V lost 0 bases to trimming and J lost 5 bases, with 13 bases between them.

The sample was blood. This receptor was identified in a man aged 25 to 45 with Graves' hyperthyroidism. The chain is built from TRBV10-1 and TRBJ1-1; D may be TRBD1 (6 bases). The CDR3 DNA sequence: TGCGCCAGCAGTGAGTCCGGGGCCCAGGGGACTGAAGCTTTCTTT. It codes for CASSESGAQGTEAFF.